This T cell receptor (beta chain) was observed in a study of blood T cell repertoires in COVID-19. Background on the study: T cells, B-cell-depleted T cells, or PBMCs provided the cDNA or gDNA that served as material.

Under the authors' procedure: Estimation of nucleated cell counts was performed using reference gene primer amplification. The assay was immunoSEQ multiplex PCR, and TCRdb's table has in-frame clones only and misses some. That table supplies the V and J calls and clone size; D and trimming were determined from the DNA. The sample yields hundreds of thousands of clones, over 80% seen once. The CDR3 spans 17 residues. Germline V gene lookup returns CDR1 SGHAT and CDR2 FQNNGV. V shed 1 base, J shed 4 bases, and the junction held 12 bases outside the gene matches. The chain links TRBV11-2 to TRBJ1-2; 7 bases line up with TRBD1. This receptor was obtained from a woman in her forties or fifties with active or convalescent COVID-19. Sequencing was done on a sample of peripheral blood. CDR3 bases: TGTGCCAGCAGCTTAGTTGGGCAGGGGGTTCTGAGCTATGGCTACACCTTC. It specifies CASSLVGQGVLSYGYTF.